The present T cell receptor (beta chain) was sequenced within a study of beta chain features in type 1 diabetes. The V and J ends lost 4 bases and 10 bases respectively, with 17 bases between them. Germline V gene lookup returns CDR1 KGHSH and CDR2 LQKENI. The CDR3 sequence is 15 residues long. Every isolated RNA sample was fully reverse transcribed, so sequencing captured expressed TCRB transcripts. Measured with immunoSEQ multiplex PCR; TCRdb has only the in-frame clones, and not every one. The sample has 400,000 to 550,000 clones, 10% to 12% seen once; the top ten hold 0.045% to 0.05%. Populations isolated by sorting all had purity greater than 95%. Notes on the study in general: Among all four CD4+ subsets, Type 1 diabetes patients had TCRB CDR3s that were moderately but significantly shorter. Researchers caution that PCR might favor shorter templates, equally among patients and controls. Patients with type 1 diabetes carried fewer insertions and had more deletions at their VDJ junctions.

The sample holds many counts of this clone. Its specificity is not known. The genes are TRBV18 and TRBJ1-6; D gene uncertain. Specimen: naive CD4+ T cells from blood. The receptor was isolated from a woman aged 18-35 years in good health. In DNA, the CDR3 is TGTGCCAGCTCACAGCGGGAGGCCAAGGACTCACCCCTCCACTTT. This codes for CASSQREAKDSPLHF.